Shown below are 27 T cell receptor beta chains from a single sample sequenced in a study of T cell responses to AZD1222 COVID-19 vaccine. This table comes from immunoSEQ multiplex PCR, and its TCRdb copy is limited to in-frame clones, with some not included. The data show 100,000 to 150,000 clones, approximately 88% seen once. Source: peripheral blood, taken on day 0 of AZD1222 vaccination. These receptors were obtained from an adult in good health.

The chain is built from TRBV28 and TRBJ1-3; 7 bases are shared with TRBD1. This CDR3 contains 17 residues. J was trimmed by 2 bases and V by 4 bases; bases with no gene match: 11. Looked up from germline, CDR1 is MDHEN and CDR2 is SYDVKM. The CDR3 DNA sequence: TGTGCCAGCAGTTGGGGAACAGGGGAAACGGCTGGAAACACCATATATTTT. Its translation is CASSWGTGETAGNTIYF. The full variable domain, its missing parts supplied by reference TRBV28 and TRBJ1-3, is DVKVTQSSRYLVKRTGEKVFLECVQDMDHENMFWYRQDPGLGLRLIYFSYDVKMKEKGDIPEGYSVSREKKERFSLILESASTNQTSMYLCASSWGTGETAGNTIYFGEGSWLTVV.

The sample holds one count of this clone. CDR3 coding DNA: TGTGCCACCGGCCCGACTGGCCCCATTGTTTTCTTC. It is translated as CATGPTGPIVFF. The V gene is TRBV24-1, the J gene TRBJ2-1, with unresolved D. This CDR3 region has 12 residues. Trimming took off 9 bases at V and 16 bases at J, with 21 bases between the two ends. Germline-derived CDR1 and CDR2 are KGHDR and SFDVKD.

In DNA form, the CDR3 reads TGTGCCAGCAGCTTCCGGACAGGGGTGACTGAAGCTTTCTTT. Amino acids: CASSFRTGVTEAFF. The V gene is TRBV5-6, the J gene TRBJ1-1; 9 bases are shared with TRBD1. CDR3 length: 14 residues. Germline assignment: CDR1 SGHDT and CDR2 YYEEEE. Trimming cost V 2 bases and J 5 bases; bases outside gene matches: 4.

The V and J genes are TRBV7-9 and TRBJ2-1; 8 nucleotides match TRBD1. Per the germline V gene, CDR1 is SEHNR and CDR2 is FQNEAQ (reference sequence). Trimming removed 0 bases from V and 6 bases from J; junction bases left unmatched: 7. The CDR3 totals 16 residues. This CDR3 is CASSLAIQGAVNEQFF. The CDR3 nucleotides read TGTGCCAGCAGCTTAGCGATCCAGGGGGCGGTCAATGAGCAGTTCTTC. Complete variable domain (other parts from reference TRBV7-9 and TRBJ2-1): DTGVSQNPRHKITKRGQNVTFRCDPISEHNRLYWYRQTLGQGPEFLTYFQNEAQLEKSRLLSDRFSAERPKGSFSTLEIQRTEQGDSAMYLCASSLAIQGAVNEQFFGPGTRLTVL.

The J gene is TRBJ1-4, the V gene TRBV4-2, with unresolved D. The V gene's germline CDR1 is LGHNA and CDR2 YNFKEQ. Trimming removed 0 bases at V and 4 bases at J, with 12 bases between. The CDR3 totals 16 residues. This CDR3 is CASSQERNSHNEKLFF. The CDR3 DNA reads as TGTGCCAGCAGCCAAGAAAGGAACAGCCATAATGAAAAACTGTTTTTT.

V gene TRBV9 combines with J gene TRBJ1-1; possibly TRBD1 for D (6 bases). The CDR3 covers 14 residues. CDR1 SGDLS and CDR2 YYNGEE come from the germline V gene. The germline V and J ends were trimmed by 6 bases and 2 bases, with 14 bases remaining between them. CDR3 protein: CASTTTGSNTEAFF. The CDR3 DNA reads TGTGCCAGCACAACGACAGGTAGTAACACTGAAGCTTTCTTT.

V is TRBV18 and J is TRBJ2-1, with D uncertain. The CDR3 totals 15 residues. V was clipped by 6 bases and J by 10 bases, with 22 bases between them. Germline loops: CDR1 KGHSH, CDR2 LQKENI. Here the CDR3 DNA reads TGTGCCAGCTCCCAGTCAGGAGTCCCTCTAGGGGAGCAGTTCTTC. Amino acid sequence: CASSQSGVPLGEQFF.

This clone has just one count. The chain combines TRBV29-1 with TRBJ2-7; TRBD1 matches at 8 bases. This CDR3 is built from 13 residues. CDR1 is SQVTM, CDR2 ANQGSEA, per germline. Unmatched junction bases numbered 5, after V lost 5 bases and J lost 2 bases. The CDR3 loop reads CSVRTGNTYEQYF. Written as DNA, the CDR3 is TGCAGCGTTCGGACAGGGAACACCTACGAGCAGTACTTC.

For this clone: The germline gene is not matched at one end of the junction; a read error may be the cause. The rearrangement links TRBV12-3 or TRBV12-4 to TRBJ1-1, with 10 positions matching TRBD1. The CDR3 runs to 12 residues. The CDR3 nucleotides are TGTGCCAGCAGTTTACGGGGGACAGGGGTAGACTTT. It yields the protein CASSLRGTGVDF.

This sequence joins TRBV18 and TRBJ2-2; 8 bases match TRBD1. The CDR3 is 15 amino acids. CDR1 is KGHSH and CDR2 is LQKENI in the germline V gene. V dropped 5 bases and J dropped 4; count of bases not matched to a gene: 6. The DNA of the CDR3 is TGTGCCAGCTCAACTCGACAGGGGAGCACCGGGGAGCTGTTTTTT. It codes for CASSTRQGSTGELFF.

The V call is TRBV19, the J call TRBJ2-4, with a possible D match to TRBD1 (6 bases). Trimming left V 5 bases short and J 9 bases short, with 20 bases between. Germline-derived CDR1 and CDR2 are LNHDA and SQIVND (reference sequence). This CDR3 has 15 amino acids. CDR3 bases: TGTGCCAGTAGTTCGGACAGAGTTACTCTCGGCATTCAGTACTTC. Translating it yields CASSSDRVTLGIQYF.

The genes are TRBV28 and TRBJ2-1; TRBD1 matches at 9 bases. Looked up from germline, CDR1 is MDHEN and CDR2 is SYDVKM. Trimming took 3 bases from V and 1 from J; bases not matched to a gene: 4. The length of the CDR3 is 16 residues. CDR3 sequence: CASSFSGQGSYNEQFF. In DNA, the CDR3 is TGTGCCAGCAGTTTCTCCGGACAGGGGTCCTACAATGAGCAGTTCTTC.

This chain uses TRBV2 with TRBJ1-5; 7 nucleotides match TRBD1. V shed 8 bases, J shed 4 bases, and the junction held 5 bases outside the gene matches. This CDR3 region has 13 residues. From germline, CDR1 is SNHLY and CDR2 FYNNEI. CDR3 coding DNA: TGTGCCAGCGCGGACAGGTGGAATCAGCCCCAGCATTTT. Residues: CASADRWNQPQHF.

CDR3 sequence reads: CASSELGGGAIKFF. The CDR3 DNA sequence: TGTGCCAGCAGTGAATTGGGCGGGGGGGCCATTAAGTTCTTC. The chain combines TRBV2 with TRBJ2-1; 9 bases fit TRBD2. The length of the CDR3 is 14 residues. Trimming at V came to 2 bases and at J to 14 bases, leaving 10 bases not matched to a gene. CDR1 and CDR2 from the germline V gene are SNHLY and FYNNEI.

V usage is TRBV30 and J usage is TRBJ1-2; D possibly corresponds to TRBD1 (5 bases). Trimming took 3 bases from V and 8 from J, leaving 16 bases between them. CDR1 GTSNPN and CDR2 SVGIG come from the germline V gene (reference sequence). The CDR3 loop spans 13 amino acids. The CDR3 nucleotides are TGTGCCTGGAGCCCCGGGGCGGCGAGGGGCTACACCTTC. Protein: CAWSPGAARGYTF. The full variable domain, its missing parts supplied by reference TRBV30 and TRBJ1-2, is SQTIHQWPATLVQPVGSPLSLECTVEGTSNPNLYWYRQAAGRGLQLLFYSVGIGQISSEVPQNLSASRPQDRQFILSSKKLLLSDSGFYLCAWSPGAARGYTFGSGTRLTVV.

This clone has only a few counts. The rearrangement uses TRBV5-1 and TRBJ1-6; a weak D match, TRBD1 (5 bases). The CDR3 consists of 14 residues. V was shortened by 0 bases and J by 10 bases, with 11 bases between the two germline ends. Germline V gives CDR1 SGHRS, CDR2 YFSETQ. The CDR3 loop reads CASSLVTANSPLHF. CDR3 in DNA: TGCGCCAGCAGCTTGGTGACAGCCAACTCACCCCTCCACTTT.

The rearrangement links TRBV19 to TRBJ2-7; no clear D. The CDR3 spans 14 residues. CDR1 and CDR2 (germline): LNHDA, SQIVND (reference sequence). The V and J ends lost 5 bases and 2 bases respectively, with 13 bases between them. CDR3 bases: TGTGCCAGTAGTTTGTCGGGCGGCCCCTACGAGCAGTACTTC. Amino acid sequence: CASSLSGGPYEQYF.

The chain uses TRBV29-1 and TRBJ1-2, with a possible D match to TRBD1 (5 bases). Looked up from germline, CDR1 is SQVTM and CDR2 is ANQGSEA. The V gene lost 7 bases and the J gene lost 2 bases, with 14 bases spanning the gap. The CDR3 has 13 residues. CDR3 protein: CSAAGITNYGYTF. The CDR3 DNA reads TGCAGCGCCGCAGGGATTACCAACTATGGCTACACCTTC.

The gene calls are TRBV24-1 and TRBJ1-2; TRBD1 might be the D (5 bases). The length of the CDR3 is 11 residues. Germline lookup yields CDR1 KGHDR and CDR2 SFDVKD. V lost 9 bases and J 2 bases, leaving 6 bases between the germline ends. DNA of the CDR3: TGTGCCACCTGGGGCAACTATGGCTACACCTTC. Its translation: CATWGNYGYTF.

The V and J genes are TRBV9 and TRBJ2-2, with 7 bases aligning to TRBD2. Germline loops: CDR1 SGDLS, CDR2 YYNGEE. Trimming removed 4 bases from V and 3 bases from J; junction bases left unmatched: 9. The CDR3 spans 16 residues. This CDR3 reads CASSPRGGYDTGELFF. The CDR3, as DNA: TGTGCCAGCAGCCCCCGGGGAGGGTACGACACCGGGGAGCTGTTTTTT.

The chain links TRBV5-8 to TRBJ2-7; 7 bases line up with TRBD1. This CDR3 is built from 12 residues. Germline assignment: CDR1 SGHTS and CDR2 YDEGEE. V lost 3 bases, J lost 3 bases, and 0 bases stayed unmatched. In DNA form, the CDR3 reads TGTGCCAGCAGCTGGGACAGCTACGAGCAGTACTTC. Its protein product is CASSWDSYEQYF.

The chain carries TRBV4-1 and TRBJ2-7, with 9 bases fitting TRBD2. Per germline, CDR1 MGHRA and CDR2 YSYEKL. The CDR3 contains 16 residues. The V gene end was trimmed by 3 bases and the J gene end by 2 bases; junction bases not matched to a gene: 8. CDR3 coding DNA: TGCGCCAGCAGCCAGGGGTTCGTAGCGGGAGCCTACGAGCAGTACTTC. Translation gives CASSQGFVAGAYEQYF.

This chain links TRBV6-1 with TRBJ1-1; D unresolved. V was shortened by 2 bases and J by 3 bases, with 10 bases between the two germline ends. This CDR3 is 14 amino acids long. Looked up from germline, CDR1 is MNHNS and CDR2 is SASEGT. Written as DNA, the CDR3 is TGTGCCAGCAGTGAATACAGCACTGACACTGAAGCTTTCTTT. Residues: CASSEYSTDTEAFF.

The genes are TRBV9 and TRBJ1-1; no firm D call. CDR1 is SGDLS, CDR2 YYNGEE, per germline. The V gene lost 3 bases and the J gene lost 3 bases, with 9 bases spanning the gap. The CDR3 contains 13 residues. The CDR3 here is CASSGEGDTEAFF. The CDR3 DNA follows: TGTGCCAGCAGCGGAGAAGGAGACACTGAAGCTTTCTTT.

The genes are TRBV28 and TRBJ2-7; D possibly matches TRBD1 or TRBD2 (5 bases each). The CDR3 spans 14 residues. Germline V gives CDR1 MDHEN, CDR2 SYDVKM. Trimming left V 2 bases short and J 1 base short, with 9 bases between. DNA for the CDR3: TGTGCCAGCAGTTTAGGGGGAACATCCTACGAGCAGTACTTC. Its translation is CASSLGGTSYEQYF.

The rearrangement links TRBV4-2 to TRBJ1-5; TRBD1 agrees at 10 bases. Germline CDR1 is LGHNA and CDR2 is YNFKEQ. V was clipped by 4 bases and J by 4 bases; unmatched bases: 4. This CDR3 region has 15 residues. The DNA of the CDR3 is TGTGCCAGCAGCCCCGGGACAGGGGAGAATCAGCCCCAGCATTTT. Translated, it gives CASSPGTGENQPQHF.

This sequence joins TRBV7-9 and TRBJ1-5; 7 bases are a match to TRBD1. Germline assignment: CDR1 SEHNR and CDR2 FQNEAQ (reference sequence). The CDR3 consists of 15 residues. V trimming: 5 bases; J trimming: 5 bases; junction bases outside the gene matches: 9. In DNA, the CDR3 is TGTGCCAGCAGCCCAGGGGGGGGGACCGATCAGCCCCAGCATTTT. Its protein product is CASSPGGGTDQPQHF.